The 13 T cell receptor beta chains in this list originate from one sample, sequenced in a study of control samples from healthy donors and cancer patients. This table comes from immunoSEQ multiplex PCR, and its TCRdb copy is limited to in-frame clones, with some not included. The sample holds some 120,000 clones, roughly 87% seen once. Sequencing input: blood. The receptors were gathered from a man younger than 30 in good health.

The table lists this clone with a count of one. The chain joins TRBV14 to TRBJ2-1, with D possibly being TRBD1 (6 bases). V was clipped by 4 bases and J by 4 bases, with 8 bases between them. Germline V CDR1 and CDR2: SGHDN, FVKESK. The CDR3 is made up of 13 amino acids. The chain's CDR3 is CASSPQGYNEQFF. As DNA, the CDR3 is TGTGCCAGCAGCCCCCAGGGGTACAATGAGCAGTTCTTC.

This chain links TRBV12-3 or TRBV12-4 with TRBJ2-5, with 8 nucleotides matching TRBD2. V dropped 4 bases and J dropped 9; count of bases not matched to a gene: 7. The CDR3 has 13 amino acids. CDR3 DNA: TGTGCCAGCAGTTCCCGGGGGGGAAGGGCCCAGTACTTC. As protein: CASSSRGGRAQYF.

The chain has TRBV4-1 and TRBJ1-2; D unclear. This CDR3 region has 14 residues. The germline V and J ends were trimmed by 2 bases and 7 bases, with 14 bases remaining between them. Germline values: CDR1 MGHRA, CDR2 YSYEKL. The CDR3 region has the DNA TGCGCCAGCAGCCAATCGGAGCTAAGCAGTGGCTACACCTTC. It translates to CASSQSELSSGYTF.

This chain links TRBV4-1 with TRBJ2-7; D call uncertain. CDR1 is MGHRA, CDR2 YSYEKL, per germline. The CDR3 is 14 amino acids. Between the trimmed V and J ends, which lost 1 base and 0 bases, there was a span of 7 bases. CDR3 coding DNA: TGCGCCAGCAGCCAAGCGGAAACCTCCTACGAGCAGTACTTC. It encodes CASSQAETSYEQYF.

V gene TRBV19 combines with J gene TRBJ2-7; TRBD1 aligns across 8 bases. The J segment lost 6 bases and the V segment lost 5 bases, leaving 9 bases of the junction unmatched. Germline loops: CDR1 LNHDA, CDR2 SQIVND (reference sequence). This CDR3 region has 14 residues. The CDR3 DNA reads as TGTGCCAGTAGTGTTCTGACAGGGGTCAGCGAGCAGTACTTC. The encoded protein is CASSVLTGVSEQYF.

This chain links TRBV27 with TRBJ2-3; TRBD2 matches 11 bases. Germline CDR1 is MNHEY and CDR2 is SMNVEV (reference sequence). The CDR3 has 16 amino acids. V lost 7 bases, J lost 2 bases, and 8 bases stayed unmatched. The CDR3 coding sequence is TGTGCCAGCACCTCGGGACTAGCGGTCTTCACAGATACGCAGTATTTT. As protein: CASTSGLAVFTDTQYF.

The chain joins TRBV3-1 (or the pseudogene TRBV3-2) to TRBJ1-1; D not resolved. Trimming left V 0 bases short and J 7 bases short, with 12 bases between. The germline CDR1 and CDR2 sequences are LGHDT and YNNKEL (reference sequence). CDR3 length: 14 residues. This chain's CDR3 is CASSQDSWGGEAFF. The CDR3 DNA is TGTGCCAGCAGCCAAGATTCATGGGGAGGTGAAGCTTTCTTT.

The gene calls are TRBV7-3 and TRBJ1-1, with D perhaps matching TRBD1 (5 bases). Germline CDR1 SGHTA, CDR2 FQGTGA. This CDR3 contains 13 residues. V lost 4 bases and J 4 bases, leaving 10 bases between the germline ends. CDR3 DNA: TGTGCCAGCAGCTCCGGACACTTCACTGAAGCTTTCTTT. This sequence encodes CASSSGHFTEAFF.

The V call is TRBV6-5, the J call TRBJ2-7; 7 bases fit TRBD2. V lost 8 bases to trimming and J lost 1 base; unmatched junction nucleotides: 8. Germline V gives CDR1 MNHEY, CDR2 SVGAGI. The CDR3 has 14 residues. DNA for the CDR3: TGTGCCAGCTCCTTGTCGGGGGGTTCCTACGAGCAGTACTTC. It translates to CASSLSGGSYEQYF.

The chain joins TRBV28 to TRBJ2-3, with D unclear. V was cut by 1 base and J by 0 bases, with 11 bases left in between. The CDR3 has 16 residues. Germline V gene data show CDR1 as MDHEN and CDR2 as SYDVKM. In nucleotides, the CDR3 is TGTGCCAGCAGTTTATCCCTACGGTATAGCACAGATACGCAGTATTTT. Residues: CASSLSLRYSTDTQYF.

The CDR3 loop reads CASSLEWTVVSANEKLFF. Here the CDR3 DNA reads TGTGCCAGCAGCTTAGAATGGACAGTGGTATCGGCTAATGAAAAACTGTTTTTT. The gene calls are TRBV7-8 and TRBJ1-4; possible D gene TRBD1, 6 bases. This CDR3 spans 18 amino acids. V gave up 1 base and J gave up 3 bases, with 18 bases separating them. Germline V gives CDR1 SGHVS, CDR2 FQNEAQ.

V is TRBV7-3 and J is TRBJ2-5, with unresolved D. The CDR3 spans 12 residues. Germline values: CDR1 SGHTA, CDR2 FQGTGA. V was trimmed by 5 bases and J by 2 bases, leaving 6 bases between them. CDR3 in DNA: TGTGCCAGCAGCACCGGGCAAGAGACCCAGTACTTC. This sequence encodes CASSTGQETQYF. Supplemented by reference TRBV7-3 and TRBJ2-5, the full variable domain reads GAGVSQTPSNKVTEKGKYVELRCDPISGHTALYWYRQSLGQGPEFLIYFQGTGAADDSGLPNDRFFAVRPEGSVSTLKIQRTERGDSAVYLCASSTGQETQYFGPGTRLLVL.

This chain connects TRBV18 to TRBJ1-2; D unresolved. V lost 2 bases and J 0 bases, leaving 10 bases between the germline ends. Germline CDR1 KGHSH, CDR2 LQKENI. This CDR3 contains 15 residues. For the CDR3, the DNA is TGTGCCAGCTCACCAATCGGGGTAGCTAACTATGGCTACACCTTC. Translated: CASSPIGVANYGYTF.